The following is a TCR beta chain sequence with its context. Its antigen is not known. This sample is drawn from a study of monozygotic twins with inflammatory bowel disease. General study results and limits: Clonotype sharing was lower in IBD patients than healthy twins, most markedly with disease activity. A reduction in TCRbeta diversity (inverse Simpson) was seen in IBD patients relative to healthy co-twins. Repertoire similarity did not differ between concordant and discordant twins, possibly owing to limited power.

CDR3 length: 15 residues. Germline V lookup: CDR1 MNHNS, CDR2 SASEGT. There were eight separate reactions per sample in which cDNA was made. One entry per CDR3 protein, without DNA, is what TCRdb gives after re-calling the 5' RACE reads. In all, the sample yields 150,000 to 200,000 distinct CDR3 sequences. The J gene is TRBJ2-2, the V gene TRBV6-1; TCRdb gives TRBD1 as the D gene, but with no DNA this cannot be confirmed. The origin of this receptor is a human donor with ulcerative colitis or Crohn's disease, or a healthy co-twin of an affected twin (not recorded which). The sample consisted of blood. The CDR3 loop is CASIATGGGTGELFF.